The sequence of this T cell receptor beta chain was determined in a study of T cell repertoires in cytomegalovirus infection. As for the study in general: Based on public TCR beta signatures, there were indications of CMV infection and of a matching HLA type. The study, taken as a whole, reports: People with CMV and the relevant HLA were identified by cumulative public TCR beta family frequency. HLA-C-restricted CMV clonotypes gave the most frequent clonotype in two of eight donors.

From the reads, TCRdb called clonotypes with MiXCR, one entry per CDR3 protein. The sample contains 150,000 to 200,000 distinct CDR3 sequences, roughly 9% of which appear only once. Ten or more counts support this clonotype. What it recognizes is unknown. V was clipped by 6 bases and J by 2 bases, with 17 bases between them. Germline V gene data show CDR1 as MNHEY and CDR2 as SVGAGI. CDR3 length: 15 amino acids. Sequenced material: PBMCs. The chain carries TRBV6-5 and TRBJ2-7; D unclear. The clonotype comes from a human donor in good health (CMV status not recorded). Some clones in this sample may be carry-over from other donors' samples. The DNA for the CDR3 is TGTGCCAGCAGGGCGGACGGACCGGGCGCCTACGAGCAGTACTTC. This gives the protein CASRADGPGAYEQYF.